Each of the 28 T cell receptor beta chains below was sequenced from the same sample in a study of blood T cell repertoires in COVID-19. Generated by immunoSEQ multiplex PCR, the TCRdb table keeps only in-frame clones and is missing some. The sample has 150,000 to 190,000 clones; 85% to 90% are singletons. The specimen sequenced was peripheral blood. These receptors all stem from a woman in her thirties or forties with acute or convalescent COVID-19.

The CDR3 DNA sequence: TGTGCCAGCAGCCACAGGGGAGGGAATGAGCAGTTCTTC. Protein: CASSHRGGNEQFF. The rearrangement links TRBV3-1 (or the pseudogene TRBV3-2) to TRBJ2-1, with D possibly matching TRBD2 (7 bases). CDR1 is LGHDT, CDR2 YNNKEL, per germline (reference sequence). This CDR3 region has 13 residues. Deletions cut 3 bases from V and 7 bases from J, with 10 bases between.

This clone was seen a single time. V is TRBV5-1 and J is TRBJ2-6, with 8 bases lining up with TRBD1. V was clipped by 4 bases and J by 3 bases; unmatched bases: 6. This CDR3 has 16 residues. The germline gives CDR1 SGHRS, CDR2 YFSETQ. CDR3 loop: CASSRQGSYGANVLTF. In DNA, the CDR3 is TGCGCCAGCAGCAGACAGGGGTCCTATGGGGCCAACGTCCTGACTTTC. The whole variable domain, remainder taken from reference TRBV5-1 and TRBJ2-6, is KAGVTQTPRYLIKTRGQQVTLSCSPISGHRSVSWYQQTPGQGLQFLFEYFSETQRNKGNFPGRFSGRQFSNSRSEMNVSTLELGDSALYLCASSRQGSYGANVLTFGAGSRLTVL.

The chain uses TRBV5-6 and TRBJ2-1; D is perhaps TRBD1 (5 bases). Trimming left V 4 bases short and J 5 bases short, with 10 bases between. There are 13 residues in the CDR3. Germline CDR1 is SGHDT and CDR2 is YYEEEE. CDR3 bases: TGTGCCAGCAGCATGCAGGGTGACAATGAGCAGTTCTTC. This encodes CASSMQGDNEQFF.

The chain couples TRBV12-5 to TRBJ2-7; D is unclear. Per the germline V gene, CDR1 is LGHNT and CDR2 is FRNRAP. The CDR3 has 13 amino acids. V was trimmed by 5 bases and J by 4 bases, leaving 12 bases between them. The CDR3 DNA reads TGTGCTAGTGGTCTCTCATTCTATTACGAGCAGTACTTC. Translation gives CASGLSFYYEQYF.

The table lists this clone with a count of one. The chain has TRBV11-3 and TRBJ2-3; 15 bases fit TRBD2. J lost 6 bases, V lost 5 bases, and 12 bases had no gene match. This CDR3 is built from 18 residues. Looked up from germline, CDR1 is SGHNT and CDR2 is YENEEA. The CDR3 region has the DNA TGTGCCAGCAGCCCGACCGGGACTAGCGGGAGGCGCTGGGATACGCAGTATTTT. It translates to CASSPTGTSGRRWDTQYF.

This CDR3 is CASSRTGLSTEAFF. The CDR3 DNA reads TGTGCCAGCAGCCGGACAGGGTTGAGCACTGAAGCTTTCTTT. The genes are TRBV21-1 and TRBJ1-1; the table's D gene call, TRBD1, was not cross checked with the DNA. TRBV21-1 is flagged as a pseudogene. The CDR3 loop spans 14 amino acids.

V and J are TRBV7-9 and TRBJ2-7; a possible D gene is TRBD1 (6 bases). Trimming pared 1 base from V and 2 bases from J, leaving 12 bases between. The CDR3 has 15 residues. CDR1 is SEHNR, CDR2 FQNEAQ, per germline (reference sequence). The CDR3 spells CASSLVDQGPYEQYF. The CDR3, as DNA: TGTGCCAGCAGCTTAGTAGATCAGGGGCCCTACGAGCAGTACTTC.

The genes are TRBV5-6 and TRBJ1-5, with TRBD1 identical over 7 bases. This CDR3 has 15 amino acids. Germline-derived CDR1 and CDR2 are SGHDT and YYEEEE. After removal of 2 bases from V and 6 bases from J, the junction contained 8 bases not matched to a gene. This CDR3 reads CASSFRQGVGQPQHF. DNA of the CDR3: TGTGCCAGCAGCTTTAGACAGGGAGTAGGTCAGCCCCAGCATTTT.

The chain carries TRBV5-4 and TRBJ1-1; 7 positions agree with TRBD1. The CDR3 has 14 amino acids. The trim removed 4 bases at V and 7 bases at J, leaving 10 bases unmatched. Germline V gene sequence: CDR1 SGHNT, CDR2 YYREEE (reference sequence). CDR3 loop: CASSLTGTVGEAFF. DNA for the CDR3: TGTGCCAGCAGCCTTACCGGGACAGTAGGTGAAGCTTTCTTT.

The rearrangement links TRBV2 to TRBJ2-2; 14 bases are shared with TRBD2. After removal of 7 bases from V and 7 bases from J, the junction contained 5 bases not matched to a gene. Germline values: CDR1 SNHLY, CDR2 FYNNEI. The CDR3 consists of 15 residues. CDR3 sequence reads: CASMGLAGVGGELFF. CDR3 DNA: TGTGCCAGCATGGGACTAGCGGGAGTCGGCGGGGAGCTGTTTTTT. The complete variable domain, with remaining parts taken from reference TRBV2 and TRBJ2-2, reads EPEVTQTPSHQVTQMGQEVILRCVPISNHLYFYWYRQILGQKVEFLVSFYNNEISEKSEIFDDQFSVERPDGSNFTLKIRSTKLEDSAMYFCASMGLAGVGGELFFGEGSRLTVL.

This clone has a handful of counts. The V and J genes are TRBV5-1 and TRBJ1-6, with 12 bases identical to TRBD1. CDR1 and CDR2 (germline): SGHRS, YFSETQ. The CDR3 length is 18 residues. The ends lost 4 bases at V and 7 bases at J; junction bases unmatched: 12. The CDR3 DNA reads as TGCGCCAGCAGCGCAGGGACAGGGGGCATGGGAGGAAATTCACCCCTCCACTTT. Translated, it gives CASSAGTGGMGGNSPLHF.

The chain uses TRBV6-5 and TRBJ2-7; TRBD2 agrees at 7 bases. CDR3 length equals 16 residues. The J segment lost 0 bases and the V segment lost 0 bases, leaving 5 bases of the junction unmatched. CDR1 MNHEY and CDR2 SVGAGI come from the germline V gene. In DNA, the CDR3 is TGTGCCAGCAGTTACTCGCTAGCGGTGAGCTCCTACGAGCAGTACTTC. Translating it yields CASSYSLAVSSYEQYF.

The genes are TRBV29-1 and TRBJ2-4; 7 nucleotides align to TRBD1. The junction had 20 bases not matched to a gene; V was cut back by 7 bases and J by 5 bases. Germline CDR1 is SQVTM and CDR2 is ANQGSEA. The CDR3 totals 17 residues. The CDR3 here is CSAEIKKRGRLENIQYF. As DNA, the CDR3 is TGCAGCGCGGAAATAAAGAAGAGGGGGCGCTTGGAAAACATTCAGTACTTC.

V gene TRBV27 combines with J gene TRBJ2-7, with D possibly matching TRBD1 (7 bases). This CDR3 region has 17 residues. Germline-derived CDR1 and CDR2 are MNHEY and SMNVEV (reference sequence). V was trimmed by 1 base and J by 3 bases, leaving 19 bases between them. In DNA form, the CDR3 reads TGTGCCAGCAGTTTATTCTTTGTTGGAGGGGGCCACTACGAGCAGTACTTC. It yields the protein CASSLFFVGGGHYEQYF.

J is TRBJ1-3 and V is TRBV6-5; TRBD1 matches 9 bases. The CDR3 extends over 13 amino acids. The ends lost 6 bases at V and 3 bases at J; junction bases unmatched: 0. Germline CDR1 reads MNHEY; CDR2 reads SVGAGI. The CDR3 DNA reads TGTGCCAGCAGGGGACAGGGTGGAAACACCATATATTTT. This translates into CASRGQGGNTIYF.

CDR3: CASSYAGHRVFYGYTF. CDR3 DNA sequence: TGTGCCAGCAGTTACGCAGGACACAGGGTTTTCTATGGCTACACCTTC. The rearrangement links TRBV6-5 to TRBJ1-2, with a weak D call TRBD1 (6 bases). V dropped 2 bases and J dropped 4 bases, with 17 bases sitting between them. The CDR3 is 16 amino acids. CDR1 MNHEY and CDR2 SVGAGI come from the germline V gene.

This chain connects TRBV4-2 to TRBJ1-1, with D hard to call. V lost 0 bases to trimming and J lost 0 bases, with 5 bases between them. Germline V gene lookup returns CDR1 LGHNA and CDR2 YNFKEQ. This CDR3 has 14 amino acids. The CDR3 spells CASSQDRMNTEAFF. CDR3 in DNA: TGTGCCAGCAGCCAAGACAGAATGAACACTGAAGCTTTCTTT.

The rearrangement joins TRBV5-1 to TRBJ1-1, with D possibly matching TRBD1 (6 bases). Germline V lookup: CDR1 SGHRS, CDR2 YFSETQ. The V end lost 0 bases, the J end lost 3 bases, and 12 bases lay between the germline ends. The CDR3 covers 15 residues. The CDR3 sequence: CASSLDVQGDTEAFF. In DNA form, the CDR3 reads TGCGCCAGCAGCTTGGATGTACAGGGAGACACTGAAGCTTTCTTT.

The chain uses TRBV28 and TRBJ1-4, with 7 nucleotides matching TRBD1. CDR3 length: 15 residues. The V and J ends lost 5 bases and 4 bases, in that order; junction bases with no gene match: 7. CDR1 and CDR2 from the germline V gene are MDHEN and SYDVKM. The CDR3 coding sequence is TGTGCCAGCAGTGAAGGACAGGCGATTAATGAAAAACTGTTTTTT. Translation: CASSEGQAINEKLFF.

The chain carries TRBV7-9 and TRBJ1-5; weak D call: TRBD1 (5 bases). Trimming cost V 5 bases and J 0 bases, with 11 bases left between them. Germline assignment: CDR1 SEHNR and CDR2 FQNEAQ (reference sequence). The CDR3 covers 15 residues. The CDR3 DNA reads TGTGCCAGCAGCCCATCAGGGTATAGCAATCAGCCCCAGCATTTT. This encodes CASSPSGYSNQPQHF. The whole variable domain, filled in from reference TRBV7-9 and TRBJ1-5, reads DTGVSQNPRHKITKRGQNVTFRCDPISEHNRLYWYRQTLGQGPEFLTYFQNEAQLEKSRLLSDRFSAERPKGSFSTLEIQRTEQGDSAMYLCASSPSGYSNQPQHFGDGTRLSIL.

This clone was seen a handful of times. The chain is built from TRBV4-1 and TRBJ2-1, with 7 bases aligning to TRBD2. Losses at the gene ends were 0 bases for V and 4 bases for J; bases not matched to a gene: 9. There are 17 residues in the CDR3. CDR1 is MGHRA and CDR2 is YSYEKL in the germline V gene. CDR3 in amino acids: CASSQDSASGPYNEQFF. The CDR3 DNA reads as TGCGCCAGCAGCCAAGATTCGGCTAGCGGTCCTTACAATGAGCAGTTCTTC.

This clone was counted a single time. The chain couples TRBV30 to TRBJ1-5, with D possibly matching TRBD1 (5 bases). Germline V gene data show CDR1 as GTSNPN and CDR2 as SVGIG (reference sequence). V lost 1 base, J lost 3 bases, and 7 bases lay in between. This CDR3 has 13 residues. CDR3 protein: CAWSADTNQPQHF. CDR3 sequence (DNA): TGTGCCTGGAGTGCGGACACCAATCAGCCCCAGCATTTT.

The CDR3 bases are TGCGCCAGCAGCCCGGGACAGGGGGCCACCGGGGAGCTGTTTTTT. Encoded protein: CASSPGQGATGELFF. The V call is TRBV5-1, the J call TRBJ2-2; 12 bases agree with TRBD1. Germline V gene sequence: CDR1 SGHRS, CDR2 YFSETQ. CDR3 size: 15 residues. Trimming took 4 bases from V and 4 from J; bases not matched to a gene: 2.

V gene TRBV19 combines with J gene TRBJ2-1; D gene uncertain. Germline loops: CDR1 LNHDA, CDR2 SQIVND (reference sequence). V lost 8 bases, J lost 5 bases, and 16 bases lay in between. The CDR3 covers 14 residues. CDR3 protein: CASQLTRNDNEQFF. CDR3 sequence (DNA): TGTGCCAGTCAACTCACCAGGAACGACAATGAGCAGTTCTTC.

In its sample, this clone was seen a few times. The chain has TRBV19 and TRBJ1-2; D may be TRBD1 (6 bases). Germline assignment: CDR1 LNHDA and CDR2 SQIVND (reference sequence). CDR3 size: 16 residues. V was cut by 6 bases and J by 0 bases, with 17 bases left in between. DNA for the CDR3: TGTGCCAGTAGCACAGGGTTGAGGGCTGCTAACTATGGCTACACCTTC. This sequence encodes CASSTGLRAANYGYTF.

This rearrangement joins TRBV6-2 or TRBV6-3 to TRBJ2-3; D is undetermined. V dropped 4 bases and J dropped 0 bases, with 11 bases sitting between them. The CDR3 runs 15 residues. Germline loops: CDR1 MNHEY, CDR2 SVGEGT. The CDR3, as DNA: TGTGCCAGCAGTTCCATCACGACTAGCACAGATACGCAGTATTTT. Encoded protein: CASSSITTSTDTQYF.

The J gene is TRBJ2-7, the V gene TRBV14; perhaps TRBD1 as D (7 bases). Germline-derived CDR1 and CDR2 are SGHDN and FVKESK. The length of the CDR3 is 17 residues. V lost 1 base to trimming and J lost 2 bases, with 18 bases between them. The CDR3 DNA reads TGTGCCAGCAGCCAAGGTTCCTTGCGGGACAGAGCCTACGAGCAGTACTTC. Translation gives CASSQGSLRDRAYEQYF.

The chain is built from TRBV7-9 and TRBJ2-6; TRBD1 aligns across 8 bases. Looked up from germline, CDR1 is SEHNR and CDR2 is FQNEAQ (reference sequence). V lost 5 bases, J lost 0 bases, and 6 bases stayed unmatched. CDR3 length: 17 residues. The CDR3 nucleotides are TGTGCCAGCAGCCGAGGGACAGGCAACTCTGGGGCCAACGTCCTGACTTTC. Translation: CASSRGTGNSGANVLTF.